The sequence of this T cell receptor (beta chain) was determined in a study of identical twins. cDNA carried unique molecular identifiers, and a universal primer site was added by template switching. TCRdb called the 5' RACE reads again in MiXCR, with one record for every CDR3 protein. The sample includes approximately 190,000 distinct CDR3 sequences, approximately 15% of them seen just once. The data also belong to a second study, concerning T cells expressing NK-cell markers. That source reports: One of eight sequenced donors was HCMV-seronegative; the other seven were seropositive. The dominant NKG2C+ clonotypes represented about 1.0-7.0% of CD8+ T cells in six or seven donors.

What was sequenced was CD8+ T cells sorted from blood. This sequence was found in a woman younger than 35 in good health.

For the CDR3, the DNA is TGTGCCAGCCCGACTGGAAACACCATATATTTT. It translates to CASPTGNTIYF. V usage is TRBV7-9 and J usage is TRBJ1-3, with D hard to call. The CDR3 is 11 amino acids. Germline V gives CDR1 SEHNR, CDR2 FQNEAQ (reference sequence). V lost 8 bases and J 2 bases, leaving 4 bases between the germline ends. The complete variable domain, with remaining parts taken from reference TRBV7-9 and TRBJ1-3, reads DTGVSQNPRHKITKRGQNVTFRCDPISEHNRLYWYRQTLGQGPEFLTYFQNEAQLEKSRLLSDRFSAERPKGSFSTLEIQRTEQGDSAMYLCASPTGNTIYFGEGSWLTVV.